This entry is about one T cell receptor (beta chain). The antigen is not known. The record originates from a study of blood T cells in healthy people across ages. Overall study: Capture via template switching afforded approximately one barcoded beta molecule per two T cells. Findings of the study overall: Observed TCR beta diversity per million T cells went down as age went up. This fall followed a roughly linear course with age.

In germline, CDR1 is SGHRS, CDR2 YFSETQ. Trimming left V 4 bases short and J 1 base short, with 11 bases between. The CDR3 covers 14 residues. It was with a sample-barcoded 5' primer and a J-beta primer mix that a second PCR of roughly 7 to 12 cycles was run. Each cDNA molecule, via a template-switch adaptor with 12 random nucleotides, was tagged. There were at least 3 million CDR3-containing paired-end reads obtained from each sample. TCRdb itself ran the 5' RACE reads through MiXCR, one entry per CDR3 protein. The sample has 800,000 to 950,000 distinct CDR3 sequences; 25% to 30% are singletons. These data were also filed under a second study, of T cells of mothers and their children.

The sample consisted of blood. This clonotype originated in a woman between 40 and 55 years old in good health. V and J are TRBV5-1 and TRBJ1-1, with D uncertain. Here the CDR3 reads CASSRLDGNTEAFF. CDR3 in DNA: TGCGCCAGCAGCCGCTTAGACGGGAACACTGAAGCTTTCTTT.